The entry that follows covers one T cell receptor (beta chain) sequence. Its matching antigen is unknown. The data were obtained in a study of tumor and adjacent non-tumor tissue in lung cancer. Study as a whole: Histology: about a dozen adenocarcinoma, 2 squamous cell carcinoma, 1 small cell lung cancer. Study findings and constraints: Higher tumor TCR diversity was associated with shorter survival. Top 100 clones took a larger repertoire share in normal lung.

This sample's RNA came from whole unsorted tissue. A modified ARM-PCR protocol with three rounds of nested PCR amplified TCRbeta. TCRdb independently ran MiXCR on the multiplex PCR reads; one entry per CDR3 protein. The sample holds under 100,000 distinct CDR3 sequences, around two thirds seen once. Trimming took 8 bases from V and 0 from J, leaving 14 bases between them. This CDR3 has 16 residues. Germline V lookup: CDR1 SGHTA, CDR2 FQGTGA. The specimen sequenced was lung tumor tissue. The chain is built from TRBV7-3 and TRBJ2-6; D unclear. This clonotype was obtained from a woman in her sixties or seventies with non-small cell lung cancer. The CDR3 coding sequence is TGTGCCAGCCGCGCCTTGGCCCTCTCTGGGGCCAACGTCCTGACTTTC. Protein sequence: CASRALALSGANVLTF.